Listed below are T cell receptor beta chains from one sample, sequenced in a study of beta chain features in type 1 diabetes. Generated by immunoSEQ multiplex PCR, the TCRdb table keeps only in-frame clones and is missing some. The sample shows a few hundred thousand clones, around 12% of them seen only once. The sequenced sample was naive CD4+ T cells from blood. These receptors came from a man aged 18 to 30 in good health. Both conserved end residues are part of each CDR3. D genes are given only for firm matches. Clone size is stated in some rows and not others, as once, few, many or a class when expanded.

j_call: TRBJ1-1
clone_size: NA
v_call: TRBV27
d_call: TRBD1
cdr3_aa: CASSPQRGRDTEAFF
cdr3_nt: TGTGCCAGCAGTCCCCAAAGGGGGCGGGACACTGAAGCTTTCTTT

j_call: TRBJ1-2
clone_size: NA
v_call: TRBV7-2
d_call: NA
cdr3_aa: CASSFLQYGYTF
cdr3_nt: TGTGCCAGCAGCTTTTTGCAGTATGGCTACACCTTC

j_call: TRBJ2-3
clone_size: NA
v_call: TRBV7-6
d_call: TRBD2
cdr3_aa: CASSSRSGGYTDTQYF
cdr3_nt: TGTGCCAGCAGCTCCCGTAGCGGGGGATACACAGATACGCAGTATTTT

j_call: TRBJ1-1
clone_size: NA
v_call: TRBV10-3
d_call: NA
cdr3_aa: CAIMEAGWTEAFF
cdr3_nt: TGTGCCATTATGGAGGCAGGCTGGACTGAAGCTTTCTTT

j_call: TRBJ1-2
clone_size: few
v_call: TRBV4-3
d_call: TRBD1
cdr3_aa: CASSQGGQGADGYTF
cdr3_nt: TGCGCCAGCAGCCAAGGGGGACAGGGGGCCGATGGCTACACCTTC

j_call: TRBJ2-1
clone_size: NA
v_call: TRBV5-5
d_call: NA
cdr3_aa: CASSLDGRSNEQFF
cdr3_nt: TGTGCCAGCAGCTTGGATGGCAGGTCGAATGAGCAGTTCTTC

j_call: TRBJ1-2
clone_size: NA
v_call: TRBV6-6
d_call: TRBD1
cdr3_aa: CATVDRINYGYTF
cdr3_nt: TGTGCCACAGTGGACAGGATTAACTATGGCTACACCTTC

j_call: TRBJ1-5
clone_size: NA
v_call: TRBV23-1
d_call: TRBD1
cdr3_aa: CASSPRGGDRFSNQPQHF
cdr3_nt: TGCGCCAGCAGTCCCCGAGGGGGGGACAGGTTCAGCAATCAGCCCCAGCATTTT

j_call: TRBJ2-3
clone_size: NA
v_call: TRBV5-4
d_call: TRBD1
cdr3_aa: CASSMGTGTDTQYF
cdr3_nt: TGTGCCAGCAGCATGGGGACAGGCACAGATACGCAGTATTTT

j_call: TRBJ2-7
clone_size: few
v_call: TRBV7-2
d_call: NA
cdr3_aa: CASSFYTYEQYF
cdr3_nt: TGTGCCAGCAGCTTTTATACCTACGAGCAGTACTTC

j_call: TRBJ2-7
clone_size: few
v_call: TRBV27
d_call: TRBD1
cdr3_aa: CASSGTGQFSYEQYF
cdr3_nt: TGTGCCAGCAGTGGAACGGGACAGTTCTCCTACGAGCAGTACTTC

j_call: TRBJ1-4
clone_size: few
v_call: TRBV7-9
d_call: NA
cdr3_aa: CASSLSRRGDEKLFF
cdr3_nt: TGTGCCAGCAGCTTATCACGGAGGGGAGACGAAAAACTGTTTTTT

j_call: TRBJ2-3
clone_size: many
v_call: TRBV18
d_call: TRBD1
cdr3_aa: CATGSSTDTQYF
cdr3_nt: TGTGCGACAGGGAGCAGCACAGATACGCAGTATTTT

j_call: TRBJ2-6
clone_size: few
v_call: TRBV5-1
d_call: TRBD1
cdr3_aa: CASSPNGSGGSGANVLTF
cdr3_nt: TGCGCCAGCAGCCCGAATGGGTCAGGGGGTTCAGGGGCCAACGTCCTGACTTTC

j_call: TRBJ2-7
clone_size: few
v_call: TRBV18
d_call: TRBD2
cdr3_aa: CASSSRGDPYEQYF
cdr3_nt: TGTGCCAGCTCATCGCGGGGGGACCCCTACGAGCAGTACTTC

j_call: TRBJ2-2
clone_size: few
v_call: TRBV5-6
d_call: TRBD2
cdr3_aa: CASSLTIAGMNTGELFF
cdr3_nt: TGTGCCAGCAGCTTGACAATAGCGGGAATGAACACCGGGGAGCTGTTTTTT

j_call: TRBJ2-7
clone_size: few
v_call: TRBV28
d_call: TRBD1
cdr3_aa: CASRTGQVNYEQYF
cdr3_nt: TGTGCCAGCAGGACCGGACAGGTTAACTACGAGCAGTACTTC

j_call: TRBJ1-5
clone_size: few
v_call: TRBV25-1
d_call: NA
cdr3_aa: CASRGLGNQPQHF
cdr3_nt: TGTGCCAGCAGGGGGCTCGGCAATCAGCCCCAGCATTTT

j_call: TRBJ2-7
clone_size: NA
v_call: TRBV7-8
d_call: NA
cdr3_aa: CASSLAGYTGPTYEQYF
cdr3_nt: TGTGCCAGCAGCTTAGCGGGGTACACAGGGCCAACCTACGAGCAGTACTTC

j_call: TRBJ1-2
clone_size: NA
v_call: TRBV18
d_call: NA
cdr3_aa: CASSEMTGNYGYTF
cdr3_nt: TGTGCCAGCTCCGAGATGACAGGAAACTATGGCTACACCTTC

j_call: TRBJ1-1
clone_size: few
v_call: TRBV10-3
d_call: NA
cdr3_aa: CAARQLNTEAFF
cdr3_nt: TGTGCCGCCCGACAGTTGAACACTGAAGCTTTCTTT

j_call: TRBJ2-1
clone_size: few
v_call: TRBV6-6
d_call: NA
cdr3_aa: CASSRVSGEQFF
cdr3_nt: TGTGCCAGCAGCAGGGTCTCCGGTGAGCAGTTCTTC

j_call: TRBJ2-3
clone_size: NA
v_call: TRBV7-3
d_call: TRBD2
cdr3_aa: CASSRWGLAGGTDTQYF
cdr3_nt: TGTGCCAGCAGCAGATGGGGACTAGCGGGGGGCACAGATACGCAGTATTTT

j_call: TRBJ2-7
clone_size: NA
v_call: TRBV28
d_call: NA
cdr3_aa: CASSFGLGEQYF
cdr3_nt: TGTGCCAGCAGTTTCGGGTTGGGCGAGCAGTACTTC

j_call: TRBJ2-7
clone_size: few
v_call: TRBV7-2
d_call: TRBD2
cdr3_aa: CASSLAPSGVFREQYF
cdr3_nt: TGTGCCAGCAGCTTAGCGCCTAGCGGTGTTTTTCGCGAGCAGTACTTC

j_call: TRBJ2-5
clone_size: few
v_call: TRBV5-5
d_call: NA
cdr3_aa: CASSLGGKQETQYF
cdr3_nt: TGTGCCAGCAGCTTGGGAGGAAAGCAAGAGACCCAGTACTTC

j_call: TRBJ2-7
clone_size: few
v_call: TRBV28
d_call: TRBD1
cdr3_aa: CASRRQGSGEQYF
cdr3_nt: TGTGCCAGCAGGAGACAGGGGAGCGGCGAGCAGTACTTC

j_call: TRBJ2-1
clone_size: few
v_call: TRBV11-3
d_call: NA
cdr3_aa: CASSFRGSSYNEQFF
cdr3_nt: TGTGCCAGCAGCTTTAGGGGTAGCTCCTACAATGAGCAGTTCTTC